The clone carrying this TCR beta chain has just a few counts. Its antigen is not identified. Unique molecular identifiers were used to barcode this TCRbeta library. TCRdb itself ran the PCR reads through MiXCR, one entry per CDR3 protein. The table records 500,000 or so distinct CDR3 sequences, roughly an eighth of them present only once. The source of the sample is a study of T-cell reconstitution after alpha-beta-depleted transplantation in children. Study outcomes and limitations: The origin of high day-60 TCRbeta diversity in some patients lay in surviving recipient T cells and thymic progenitors. Expanded graft clones, several hundred of them, were reportedly the source of alpha-beta T cells about two months after transplant. The main origin of T-cell counts and diversity one year after transplant was newly produced T cells.

The V gene's germline CDR1 is MDHEN and CDR2 SYDVKM. After removal of 8 bases from V and 2 bases from J, the junction contained 9 bases not matched to a gene. The CDR3 runs to 14 residues. This specimen was PBMCs, mostly from graft donor cells, taken 180 days after TCRalphabeta/CD19-depleted stem cell transplant. This receptor was taken from a female patient under 10 years old who had a stem cell transplant for aplastic anemia, so the T cells may come from the graft donor. The J gene is TRBJ2-7, the V gene TRBV28; TRBD1 matches 7 bases. The CDR3 region is CASRESTGTYEQYF. CDR3 DNA: TGTGCCAGCCGAGAATCGACAGGGACCTACGAGCAGTACTTC.